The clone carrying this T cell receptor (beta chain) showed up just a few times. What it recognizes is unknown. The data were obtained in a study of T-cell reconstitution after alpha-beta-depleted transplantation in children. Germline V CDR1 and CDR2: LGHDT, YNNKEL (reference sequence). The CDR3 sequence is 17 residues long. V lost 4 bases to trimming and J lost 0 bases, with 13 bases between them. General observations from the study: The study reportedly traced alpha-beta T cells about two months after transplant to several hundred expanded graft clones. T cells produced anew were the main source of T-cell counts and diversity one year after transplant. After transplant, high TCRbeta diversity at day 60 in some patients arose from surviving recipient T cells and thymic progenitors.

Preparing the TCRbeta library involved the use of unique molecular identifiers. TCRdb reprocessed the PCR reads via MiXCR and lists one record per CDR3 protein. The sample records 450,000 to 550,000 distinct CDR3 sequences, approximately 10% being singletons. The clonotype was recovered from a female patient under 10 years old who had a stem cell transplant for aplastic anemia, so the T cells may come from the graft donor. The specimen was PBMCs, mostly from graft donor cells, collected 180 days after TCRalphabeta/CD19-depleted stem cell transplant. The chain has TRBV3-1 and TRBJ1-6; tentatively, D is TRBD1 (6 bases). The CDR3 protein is CASSPTGTHSYNSPLHF. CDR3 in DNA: TGTGCCAGCAGCCCCACGGGGACACACTCCTATAATTCACCCCTCCACTTT.